A selection of T cell receptor beta chains follows, all from one sample in a study of TIL therapy for anti-PD-1-resistant metastatic lung cancer. TCRdb's copy holds only in-frame clones and misses some; the assay was immunoSEQ multiplex PCR. The sample lists fewer than 60,000 clones; 70% to 90% were seen once. Source: blood, taken at baseline. The source is a person between 25 and 79 years old with non-small cell lung cancer. The CDR3 runs from the conserved cysteine through the conserved F or W. A D gene is named only where the DNA matches it firmly. The size entry is marked missing in some rows and otherwise reads once, few, many or a size class.

>TRBV3-1/TRBV3-2|TRBJ2-1|-|TRBD2
CASSQDSLAGRNEQFF
TGTGCCAGCAGCCAAGATAGTCTAGCGGGGAGGAATGAGCAGTTCTTC
>TRBV4-2|TRBJ1-4|-|-
CASSQVQAPGWNEKLFF
TGTGCCAGCAGCCAAGTCCAGGCGCCAGGGTGGAACGAAAAACTGTTTTTT
>TRBV11-2|TRBJ2-5|-|TRBD1
CASSPGTGVETQYF
TGTGCCAGCAGCCCAGGGACAGGGGTGGAGACCCAGTACTTC
>TRBV19|TRBJ1-5|-|-
CASSMLRQPQHF
TGTGCCAGTAGTATGCTGAGGCAGCCCCAGCATTTT
>TRBV2|TRBJ1-4|-|-
CASRKAAQLMEKLFF
TGTGCCAGCCGGAAGGCTGCTCAGTTGATGGAAAAACTGTTTTTT
>TRBV4-3|TRBJ2-7|-|-
CASSQDPRGGGLFPEQYF
TGCGCCAGCAGCCAAGATCCCCGGGGAGGGGGGCTCTTTCCCGAGCAGTACTTC
>TRBV4-1|TRBJ1-2|-|TRBD1
CASGKDRTNYGYTF
TGCGCCAGCGGAAAGGACAGGACTAACTATGGCTACACCTTC
>TRBV11-3|TRBJ2-4|-|TRBD1
CASSLFGTAPKNIQYF
TGTGCCAGCAGCTTGTTCGGGACAGCGCCCAAAAACATTCAGTACTTC
>TRBV7-2|TRBJ2-3|-|-
CASSPHLTSYADTQYF
TGTGCCAGCAGCCCACACTTGACTAGTTATGCGGATACGCAGTATTTT
>TRBV28|TRBJ1-1|-|-
CASSQTTSEAFF
TGTGCCAGCAGCCAAACGACGAGTGAAGCTTTCTTT
>TRBV3-1/TRBV3-2|TRBJ2-7|-|-
CASSQEAAVPSRYF
TGTGCCAGCAGCCAAGAGGCAGCGGTACCAAGTCGGTACTTC
>TRBV19|TRBJ1-4|-|-
CATKGGVGVLKGKSEKLFF
TGTGCCACAAAGGGGGGGGTTGGGGTATTAAAGGGAAAAAGTGAAAAACTGTTTTTT
>TRBV6-1|TRBJ2-3|-|-
CASSEGAGTDTQYF
TGTGCCAGCAGTGAAGGCGCCGGCACAGATACGCAGTATTTT
>TRBV3-1/TRBV3-2|TRBJ1-3|-|-
CASSTQGTGGNTIYF
TGTGCCAGCAGCACTCAGGGGACGGGTGGAAACACCATATATTTT
>TRBV7-6|TRBJ1-5|few|-
CASSLASNQPQHF
TGTGCCAGCAGCTTAGCTAGCAATCAGCCCCAGCATTTT
>TRBV5-8|TRBJ2-1|-|-
CASKQETETSGNEQFF
TGTGCCAGCAAGCAAGAAACCGAAACATCGGGCAATGAGCAGTTCTTC
>TRBV27|TRBJ2-2|-|-
CASSLPGGELFF
TGTGCCAGCAGTTTACCGGGGGGGGAGCTGTTTTTT
>TRBV12-3/TRBV12-4|TRBJ2-1|-|-
CASSLTPSYEQFF
TGTGCCAGCAGTTTAACCCCCAGCTATGAGCAGTTCTTC
>TRBV27|TRBJ1-2|-|TRBD1
CASSFNRGAYGYTF
TGTGCCAGCAGTTTCAACAGGGGGGCCTATGGCTACACCTTC
>TRBV3-1/TRBV3-2|TRBJ2-6|-|-
CASSQDSYRPGANVLTF
TGTGCCAGCAGCCAAGATAGTTACCGTCCCGGGGCCAACGTCCTGACTTTC
>TRBV6-2/TRBV6-3|TRBJ2-3|-|TRBD1
CASSFDGTGGSTDTQYF
TGTGCCAGCAGTTTCGATGGGACAGGGGGGAGCACAGATACGCAGTATTTT
>TRBV5-6|TRBJ1-5|-|TRBD1
CASSSSGQVYQPQHF
TGTGCCAGCAGCTCCTCGGGACAGGTGTATCAGCCCCAGCATTTT
>TRBV5-6|TRBJ2-5|once|TRBD1
CASSSGGTGAEETQYF
TGTGCCAGCAGCTCGGGAGGGACAGGGGCGGAAGAGACCCAGTACTTC
>TRBV5-6|TRBJ2-5|-|-
CASSFLGKDNAKTQYF
TGTGCCAGCAGCTTCCTAGGAAAGGACAACGCGAAGACCCAGTACTTC
>TRBV3-1/TRBV3-2|TRBJ2-5|-|-
CASPGRTQYF
TGTGCCAGCCCGGGGCGGACCCAGTACTTC
>TRBV7-9|TRBJ2-3|-|-
CASSRIRVTDTQYF
TGTGCCAGCAGCCGTATACGGGTTACAGATACGCAGTATTTT
>TRBV5-4|TRBJ2-1|-|-
CASSFGSFNEQFF
TGTGCCAGCAGCTTCGGGAGTTTTAATGAGCAGTTCTTC
>TRBV9|TRBJ1-2|-|-
CASSVALGYGYTF
TGTGCCAGCAGCGTAGCTTTAGGCTATGGCTACACCTTC
>TRBV5-1|TRBJ1-5|-|-
CASSPGPYSNQPQHF
TGCGCCAGCAGCCCGGGGCCGTATAGCAATCAGCCCCAGCATTTT
>TRBV4-3|TRBJ1-1|-|-
CASSQSRSKAFF
TGCGCCAGCAGCCAATCCCGTAGTAAAGCTTTCTTT
>TRBV5-1|TRBJ2-7|-|TRBD1
CASSRSSGQGSYEQYF
TGCGCCAGCAGCCGATCCTCGGGACAGGGTTCCTACGAGCAGTACTTC
>TRBV10-3|TRBJ2-7|once|-
CAISERTNYEQYF
TGTGCCATCAGTGAACGGACCAACTACGAGCAGTACTTC
>TRBV5-4|TRBJ1-4|-|-
CASSLGRSTNEKLFF
TGTGCCAGCAGCTTGGGCCGGTCAACTAATGAAAAACTGTTTTTT
>TRBV15|TRBJ2-3|-|TRBD2
CATSRDRTSGLTDTQYF
TGTGCCACCAGCAGAGATAGGACTAGCGGGTTAACAGATACGCAGTATTTT
>TRBV6-2/TRBV6-3|TRBJ2-3|few|TRBD2
CASSIIAGADVDTQYF
TGTGCCAGCAGTATAATAGCGGGGGCTGACGTGGATACGCAGTATTTT
>TRBV7-2|TRBJ2-7|-|TRBD1
CASSPGTGISYEQYF
TGTGCCAGCAGCCCCGGGACAGGCATCTCCTACGAGCAGTACTTC
>TRBV27|TRBJ2-3|-|TRBD2
CASSTRTSGTDTQYF
TGTGCCAGCAGTACGCGGACTAGCGGGACAGATACGCAGTATTTT
>TRBV5-6|TRBJ1-1|-|-
CASYPFQGGVGTEAFF
TGTGCCAGCTACCCTTTCCAGGGTGGGGTTGGTACTGAAGCTTTCTTT
>TRBV19|TRBJ1-5|-|-
CASKEGNQPQHF
TGTGCCAGTAAAGAGGGCAATCAGCCCCAGCATTTT
>TRBV19|TRBJ1-1|-|TRBD1
CASIRQGARNTEAFF
TGTGCCAGTATCCGACAGGGGGCCCGGAACACTGAAGCTTTCTTT
>TRBV3-1/TRBV3-2|TRBJ2-5|-|-
CATQGRGRAGTQYF
TGTGCCACTCAGGGCAGGGGCCGGGCGGGGACCCAGTACTTC
>TRBV2|TRBJ2-1|-|-
CASSRQEEQFF
TGTGCCAGCAGCCGTCAGGAGGAGCAGTTCTTC
>TRBV10-3|TRBJ2-1|-|TRBD2
CAVTPGTSPYNEQFF
TGTGCCGTTACGCCCGGGACTAGCCCCTACAATGAGCAGTTCTTC
>TRBV7-2|TRBJ2-5|-|TRBD1
CASSSKPGQGTETQYF
TGTGCCAGCAGCTCGAAGCCGGGACAGGGGACGGAGACCCAGTACTTC